This T cell receptor beta chain was sequenced for a study of blood T cell repertoires in COVID-19. In the study overall: The analysed material was cDNA or gDNA that came from T cells, B-cell-depleted T cells, or PBMCs.

The CDR3 spans 15 residues. V gave up 3 bases and J gave up 0 bases, with 12 bases separating them. Germline CDR1 SGHAT, CDR2 FQNNGV. As originally analysed: Estimates of nucleated cell counts were drawn from the amplification of reference gene primers. Clones were sequenced by immunoSEQ multiplex PCR, and TCRdb holds only the in-frame ones, with some missing. That table supplies the V and J calls and clone size; D and trimming were determined from the DNA. Here the sample spans around 300,000 clones, 70% to 90% being singletons. Sequenced: peripheral blood. The clonotype originates from a woman between 25 and 40 years old with active or convalescent COVID-19. V usage is TRBV11-2 and J usage is TRBJ2-7, with D possibly matching TRBD2 (6 bases). CDR3 protein: CASSFSLASSYEQYF. CDR3 DNA: TGTGCCAGCAGCTTTAGTCTAGCGAGCTCCTACGAGCAGTACTTC. Based on the CDR3 plus reference TRBV11-2 and TRBJ2-7, the full variable domain is EAGVAQSPRYKIIEKRQSVAFWCNPISGHATLYWYQQILGQGPKLLIQFQNNGVVDDSQLPKDRFSAERLKGVDSTLKIQPAKLEDSAVYLCASSFSLASSYEQYFGPGTRLTVT.